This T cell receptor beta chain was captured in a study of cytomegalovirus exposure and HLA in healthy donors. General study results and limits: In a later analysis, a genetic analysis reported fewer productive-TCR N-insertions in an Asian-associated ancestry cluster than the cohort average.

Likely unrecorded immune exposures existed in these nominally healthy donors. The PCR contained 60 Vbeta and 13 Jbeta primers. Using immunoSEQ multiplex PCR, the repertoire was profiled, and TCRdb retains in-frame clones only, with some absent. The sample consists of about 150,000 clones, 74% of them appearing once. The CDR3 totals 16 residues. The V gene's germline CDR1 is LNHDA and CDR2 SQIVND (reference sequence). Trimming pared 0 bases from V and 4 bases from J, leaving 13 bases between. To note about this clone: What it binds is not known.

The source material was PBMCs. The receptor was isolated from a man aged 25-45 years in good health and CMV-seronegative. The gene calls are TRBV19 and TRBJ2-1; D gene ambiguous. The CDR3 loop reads CASSIDQSSRYNEQFF. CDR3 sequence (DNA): TGTGCCAGTAGTATAGATCAAAGCTCGCGGTACAATGAGCAGTTCTTC.